A selection of T cell receptor beta chains follows, all from one sample in a study of blood T cell repertoires in COVID-19. TCRdb's copy holds only in-frame clones and misses some; the assay was immunoSEQ multiplex PCR. The sample yields 130,000 to 150,000 clones, approximately 87% seen once. The sequenced sample consisted of peripheral blood. Every receptor here comes from a woman in her forties or fifties with active or convalescent COVID-19. The CDR3 runs from the conserved cysteine through the conserved F or W. The D gene is left open where the match is weak. Rows give clone size only sometimes, using once, few, many, or a class for an expanded clone.

D,J,size,V,DNA,CDR3
-,TRBJ1-6,-,TRBV7-2,TGTGCCAGCAGCTTAGAAGGGGCAGGGGTATCACCCCTCCACTTT,CASSLEGAGVSPLHF
-,TRBJ2-1,-,TRBV29-1,TGCAGCGTTGGGCTAGCGAGATCAAACCTCGGGAATGAGCAGTTCTTC,CSVGLARSNLGNEQFF
-,TRBJ1-3,-,TRBV7-2,TGTGCCAGCAGCTCCTTCCCAGGGACACTTGGAAACACCATATATTTT,CASSSFPGTLGNTIYF
-,TRBJ1-6,-,TRBV19,TGTGCCAGTAGTATTAAGGCGGGAATTCACCCCCTCCACTTT,CASSIKAGIHPLHF
TRBD2,TRBJ2-3,-,TRBV5-1,TGCGCCAGCAGCTTGGGTCTAGCGGGAGTGGATACGCAGTATTTT,CASSLGLAGVDTQYF
TRBD2,TRBJ2-7,-,TRBV6-5,TGTGCCAGTAGACTAGCGGCTTCCTACGAGCAGTACTTC,CASRLAASYEQYF
-,TRBJ1-1,-,TRBV29-1,TGCAGCGTTGTGGGGGGTCAGGGTGAAGCTTTCTTT,CSVVGGQGEAFF
TRBD1,TRBJ2-7,-,TRBV30,TGTGCCTGGATTACGCCAGGGGGCTTTGAAGAGCAGTACTTC,CAWITPGGFEEQYF
TRBD1,TRBJ1-6,-,TRBV5-8,TGTGCCAGCAGCACCGGGGGGGACAGAGCCTCACCCCTCCACTTT,CASSTGGDRASPLHF
TRBD1,TRBJ1-2,once,TRBV5-1,TGCGCCAGCAGCTCTCCCGGGACAGCTGGCTATGGCTACACCTTC,CASSSPGTAGYGYTF
TRBD1,TRBJ1-5,-,TRBV5-5,TGTGCCAGCAGCTTTGGACAGGGGGATCAGCCCCAGCATTTT,CASSFGQGDQPQHF